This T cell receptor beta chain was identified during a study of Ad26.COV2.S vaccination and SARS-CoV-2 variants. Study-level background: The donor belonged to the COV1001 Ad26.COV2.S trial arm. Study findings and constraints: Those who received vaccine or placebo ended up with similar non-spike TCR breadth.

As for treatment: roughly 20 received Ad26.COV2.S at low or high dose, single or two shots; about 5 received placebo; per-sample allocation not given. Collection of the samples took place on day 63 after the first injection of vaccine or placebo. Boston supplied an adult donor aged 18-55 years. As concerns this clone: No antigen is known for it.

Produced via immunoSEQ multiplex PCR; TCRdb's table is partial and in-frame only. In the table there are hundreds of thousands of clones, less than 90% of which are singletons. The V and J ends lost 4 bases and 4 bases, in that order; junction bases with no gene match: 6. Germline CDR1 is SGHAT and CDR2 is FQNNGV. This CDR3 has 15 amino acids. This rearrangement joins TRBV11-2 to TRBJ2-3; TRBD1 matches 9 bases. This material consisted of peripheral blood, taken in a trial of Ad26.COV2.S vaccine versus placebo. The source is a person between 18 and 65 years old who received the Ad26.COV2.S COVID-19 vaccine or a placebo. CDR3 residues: CASSSQGALSDTQYF. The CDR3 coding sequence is TGTGCCAGCAGCTCACAGGGGGCTCTATCAGATACGCAGTATTTT.